A single sample is the source of the 20 T cell receptor beta chains below, sequenced in a study of technical replicates of blood from a handful of donors. TCRdb's table, derived via immunoSEQ multiplex PCR, lists solely in-frame clones and lacks some. The sample includes about 89,000 clones, about 94% of them seen just once. Sequenced: T cells isolated from PBMCs. The receptors stem from a human donor in good health.

This clone was seen repeatedly, ten times or more. This chain joins TRBV2 and TRBJ1-1; a weak D match, TRBD1 (5 bases). The germline V gene encodes CDR1 SNHLY and CDR2 FYNNEI. The CDR3 totals 17 residues. Trimming took off 3 bases at V and 1 base at J, with 18 bases between the two ends. CDR3 in amino acids: CASSEELLKGQNTEAFF. The CDR3 bases are TGTGCCAGCAGTGAGGAACTTCTGAAGGGGCAGAACACTGAAGCTTTCTTT.

The rearrangement uses TRBV30 and TRBJ2-4; TRBD1 might be the D (5 bases). From germline, CDR1 is GTSNPN and CDR2 SVGIG (reference sequence). Trimming pared 0 bases from V and 1 base from J, leaving 13 bases between. The CDR3 has 16 residues. The CDR3 nucleotides are TGTGCCTGGAGTGTACTTGGCAGGGTCGCCAAAAACATTCAGTACTTC. It specifies CAWSVLGRVAKNIQYF.

The chain combines TRBV6-5 with TRBJ1-2, with D unresolved. Germline CDR1 is MNHEY and CDR2 is SVGAGI. V was trimmed by 2 bases and J by 8 bases, leaving 18 bases between them. This CDR3 region has 15 residues. The CDR3 loop is CASSYRRRGGSGYTF. The DNA of the CDR3 is TGTGCCAGCAGTTACCGGCGACGGGGAGGAAGCGGCTACACCTTC.

The gene calls are TRBV6-5 and TRBJ1-4, with 8 positions matching TRBD1. CDR1 is MNHEY, CDR2 SVGAGI, per germline. This CDR3 spans 15 amino acids. V shed 8 bases, J shed 0 bases, and the junction held 5 bases outside the gene matches. In nucleotides, the CDR3 is TGTGCCAGCGGGGACAGGCCGACAACTAATGAAAAACTGTTTTTT. Translated, it gives CASGDRPTTNEKLFF.

The CDR3 DNA is TGTGCCAGCACTCACAGGGGTCTCAATCAGCCCCAGCATTTT. Translated: CASTHRGLNQPQHF. V usage is TRBV6-1 and J usage is TRBJ1-5, with TRBD1 matching 7 bases. The ends lost 7 bases at V and 3 bases at J; junction bases unmatched: 6. Germline loops: CDR1 MNHNS, CDR2 SASEGT. CDR3 length: 14 residues.

The V gene is TRBV12-5, the J gene TRBJ2-6, with a possible D match to TRBD1 (6 bases). This CDR3 region has 20 residues. Germline assignment: CDR1 LGHNT and CDR2 FRNRAP. The V gene lost 0 bases and the J gene lost 2 bases, with 20 bases spanning the gap. The CDR3 loop is CASGLVWDTDSIPGANVLTF. The CDR3 DNA reads TGTGCTAGTGGTTTGGTTTGGGACACCGATTCAATACCTGGGGCCAACGTCCTGACTTTC.

This clone was recorded only once. The rearrangement joins TRBV7-9 to TRBJ1-4, with 7 nucleotides matching TRBD1. Germline CDR1 reads SEHNR; CDR2 reads FQNEAQ (reference sequence). The CDR3 loop spans 15 amino acids. The ends lost 1 base at V and 3 bases at J; junction bases unmatched: 2. The DNA for the CDR3 is TGTGCCAGCAGCTTAGAAGACAGGGCTAATGAAAAACTGTTTTTT. It yields the protein CASSLEDRANEKLFF.

The chain has TRBV14 and TRBJ2-1, with TRBD2 as a possible D gene (5 bases). The CDR3 runs to 13 residues. V lost 5 bases to trimming and J lost 4 bases, with 9 bases between them. Per germline, CDR1 SGHDN and CDR2 FVKESK. The CDR3 loop is CASSEGRYNEQFF. CDR3 bases: TGTGCCAGCAGCGAGGGAAGGTACAATGAGCAGTTCTTC.

The J gene is TRBJ2-1, the V gene TRBV12-5; 11 bases are a match to TRBD2. J lost 0 bases, V lost 0 bases, and 7 bases had no gene match. From germline, CDR1 is LGHNT and CDR2 FRNRAP. The CDR3 extends over 19 amino acids. The CDR3 DNA is TGTGCTAGTGGTTTGGTCCCTAGCGGGGGGCTCTACTCCTACAATGAGCAGTTCTTC. Encoded protein: CASGLVPSGGLYSYNEQFF. The variable domain in full, completed from reference TRBV12-5 and TRBJ2-1, reads DARVTQTPRHKVTEMGQEVTMRCQPILGHNTVFWYRQTMMQGLELLAYFRNRAPLDDSGMPKDRFSAEMPDATLATLKIQPSEPRDSAVYFCASGLVPSGGLYSYNEQFFGPGTRLTVL.

This clone was seen only a few times. The chain combines TRBV6-6 with TRBJ1-2, with 7 bases fitting TRBD1. The CDR3 length is 14 residues. After removal of 6 bases from V and 5 bases from J, the junction contained 9 bases not matched to a gene. Per the germline V gene, CDR1 is MNHNY and CDR2 is SVGAGI (reference sequence). The CDR3 DNA sequence: TGTGCCAGCAGCTCAAGTCAACAGGGGTATGGCTACACCTTC. Translating it yields CASSSSQQGYGYTF.

In DNA, the CDR3 is TGTGCCAGCAGTACTCTAGCGGGAGGTACCGGGGAGCTGTTTTTT. Translation gives CASSTLAGGTGELFF. This chain joins TRBV28 and TRBJ2-2; 11 bases match TRBD2. CDR1 MDHEN and CDR2 SYDVKM come from the germline V gene. CDR3 length equals 15 residues. After removal of 5 bases from V and 5 bases from J, the junction contained 4 bases not matched to a gene.

The CDR3 loop reads CASTRTEGYEQYF. DNA of the CDR3: TGTGCCAGCACCCGGACGGAGGGCTACGAGCAGTACTTC. V usage is TRBV6-1 and J usage is TRBJ2-7, with D perhaps TRBD2 (6 bases). The CDR3 has 13 residues. CDR1 MNHNS and CDR2 SASEGT come from the germline V gene. V was cut by 7 bases and J by 3 bases, with 13 bases left in between.

The chain couples TRBV5-4 to TRBJ2-2, with 7 nucleotides matching TRBD1. V was clipped by 3 bases and J by 6 bases; unmatched bases: 11. The germline gives CDR1 SGHNT, CDR2 YYREEE (reference sequence). The CDR3 runs 16 residues. The CDR3 sequence: CASSSAKQGYAGELFF. DNA of the CDR3: TGTGCCAGCAGCTCCGCTAAACAGGGGTACGCCGGGGAGCTGTTTTTT.

The chain is built from TRBV6-1 and TRBJ1-2; D is unresolved. Trimming shortened V by 3 bases and J by 2 bases, and 7 bases separated the two germline ends. Germline CDR1 and CDR2: MNHNS and SASEGT. The CDR3 spans 13 residues. CDR3 region: CASSDRTNYGYTF. The CDR3 nucleotides read TGTGCCAGCAGTGACAGAACGAACTATGGCTACACCTTC.

CDR3 sequence: CASSLQGDPNTEAFF. As DNA, the CDR3 is TGTGCCAGCAGTTTACAGGGGGACCCGAACACTGAAGCTTTCTTT. The rearrangement joins TRBV28 to TRBJ1-1; the match to TRBD1 covers 7 bases. Germline lookup yields CDR1 MDHEN and CDR2 SYDVKM. CDR3 length: 15 amino acids. Trimming cost V 2 bases and J 1 base; bases outside gene matches: 4.

CDR3: CASSSTGFTEAFF. In nucleotides, the CDR3 is TGTGCCAGCAGCTCGACAGGGTTCACTGAAGCTTTCTTT. The rearrangement uses TRBV11-2 and TRBJ1-1; 7 nucleotides agree with TRBD1. Germline CDR1 SGHAT, CDR2 FQNNGV. This CDR3 region has 13 residues. The V segment lost 4 bases and the J segment 4 bases; nucleotides outside the gene matches: 3.

The V gene is TRBV10-2, the J gene TRBJ2-3; D uncertain. CDR1 WSHSY and CDR2 SAAADI come from the germline V gene. The V and J ends lost 2 bases and 2 bases respectively, with 8 bases between them. This CDR3 is built from 14 residues. DNA of the CDR3: TGCGCCAGCAGTGAGGTGGTAGCCACAGATACGCAGTATTTT. Residues: CASSEVVATDTQYF.

V usage is TRBV6-5 and J usage is TRBJ2-7; D might be TRBD1 (6 bases). The CDR3 is 15 residues long. Germline V gene data show CDR1 as MNHEY and CDR2 as SVGAGI. V was trimmed by 10 bases and J by 4 bases, leaving 23 bases between them. In DNA, the CDR3 is TGTGCCACCCGGGACAAGACCCTCGGAAAATACGAGCAGTACTTC. It is translated as CATRDKTLGKYEQYF.

V and J are TRBV6-6 and TRBJ2-7; D gene uncertain. The CDR3 runs to 13 residues. Deletions cut 5 bases from V and 5 bases from J, with 13 bases between. The germline V gene has CDR1 MNHNY and CDR2 SVGAGI (reference sequence). CDR3 DNA: TGTGCCAGCAGTCGGAACAGTCCCCACGAGCAGTACTTC. Amino acid sequence: CASSRNSPHEQYF.

The rearrangement uses TRBV27 and TRBJ2-7, with D perhaps matching TRBD2 (5 bases). There are 13 residues in the CDR3. Germline V gene data show CDR1 as MNHEY and CDR2 as SMNVEV (reference sequence). Trimming stripped 8 bases from V and 1 base from J, with 12 bases between. The CDR3 is CASLAPDSYEQYF. In nucleotides, the CDR3 is TGTGCCAGCCTAGCACCCGATTCCTACGAGCAGTACTTC.